This TCR beta chain was captured in a study of technical replicates of blood from several donors. Here immunoSEQ multiplex PCR was the method, and the copy in TCRdb shows in-frame clones only, minus some. The sample includes some 70,000 clones, approximately 90% of them seen just once. V shed 0 bases and J shed 2 bases, with 9 bases lying between them. CDR1 is LNHDA, CDR2 SQIVND, per germline (reference sequence). The CDR3 extends over 15 amino acids. This TCR was recovered from a human donor in good health. Some clones in this sample may be carry-over from other donors' samples. Specimen: PBMCs. This rearrangement joins TRBV19 to TRBJ2-3, with a tentative D call TRBD2 (6 bases). The CDR3 nucleotides read TGTGCCAGTAGTATAGATCGGGGGACCACAGATACGCAGTATTTT. Protein sequence: CASSIDRGTTDTQYF.